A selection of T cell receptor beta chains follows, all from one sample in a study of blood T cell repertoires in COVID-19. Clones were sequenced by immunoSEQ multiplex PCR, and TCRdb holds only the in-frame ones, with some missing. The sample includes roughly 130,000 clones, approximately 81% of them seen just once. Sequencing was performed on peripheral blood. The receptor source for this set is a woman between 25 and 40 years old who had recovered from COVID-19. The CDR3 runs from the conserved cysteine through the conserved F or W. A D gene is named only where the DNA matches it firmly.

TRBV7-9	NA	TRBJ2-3	CASSPEADQDTQYF
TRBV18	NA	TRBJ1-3	CASSPQAGVGNTIYF
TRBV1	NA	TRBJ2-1	CTSSQAPHSTSGRPGSYNEQFF
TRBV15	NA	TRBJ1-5	CATSRGTVLDLNQPQHF
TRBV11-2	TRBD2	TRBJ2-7	CASSLRTRDEQYF
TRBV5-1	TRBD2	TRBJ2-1	CARVGLAALGNEQFF
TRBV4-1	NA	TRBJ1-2	CASSLAQSGNYGYTF
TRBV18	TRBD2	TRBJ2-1	CASSGASGSVDEQFF
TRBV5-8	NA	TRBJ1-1	CASRMESRGNTEAFF
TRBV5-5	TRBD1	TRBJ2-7	CASSWDSFYEQYF
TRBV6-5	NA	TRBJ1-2	CASSSPPTGLYGYTF
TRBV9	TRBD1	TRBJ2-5	CASSGGAGTGGRETQYF
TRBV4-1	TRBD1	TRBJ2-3	CASSLIRWDRETDTQYF
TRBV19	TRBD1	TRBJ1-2	CASLPSGTGDGYTF
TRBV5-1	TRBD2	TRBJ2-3	CASSLQPSGTSTDTQYF
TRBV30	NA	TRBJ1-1	CAWTRQNTEAFF
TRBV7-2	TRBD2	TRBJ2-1	CASSLRGTSGSNEQFF
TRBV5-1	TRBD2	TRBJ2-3	CASSLGLAGDGDTQYF
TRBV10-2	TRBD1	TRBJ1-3	CASSGGQALSSGNTIYF
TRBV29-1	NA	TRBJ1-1	CSVGSGISEAFF
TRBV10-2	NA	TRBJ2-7	CASSESRNRVHEQYF
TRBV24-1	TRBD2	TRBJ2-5	CATSDSTSGMETQYF
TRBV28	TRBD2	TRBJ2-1	CASTSPSGVYNEQFF
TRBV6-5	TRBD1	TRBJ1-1	CASAYRGSEAFF
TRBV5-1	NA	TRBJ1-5	CASSLGIVFGLYSNQPQHF
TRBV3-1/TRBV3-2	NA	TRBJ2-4	CASSPPWGTIAKNIQYF
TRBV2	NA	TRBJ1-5	CASSGGDVSNQPQHF
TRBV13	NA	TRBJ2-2	CASSFLAARNTGELFF
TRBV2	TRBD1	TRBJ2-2	CASRGQGGNTGELFF